Following are 27 T cell receptor beta chains from one sample sequenced in a study of cytomegalovirus exposure and HLA in healthy donors. The primer mix had 60 Vbeta and 13 Jbeta primers. Assay used: immunoSEQ multiplex PCR; TCRdb lists only in-frame clones, some missing. Its table lists about 59,000 clones. The sequenced sample was PBMCs. The source is a man aged 30 to 45 in good health and CMV-seropositive.

The chain employs TRBV6-5 and TRBJ1-6; possibly TRBD1 for D (5 bases). The CDR3 consists of 15 residues. The germline V gene encodes CDR1 MNHEY and CDR2 SVGAGI. Trimming took 6 bases from V and 3 from J, leaving 12 bases between them. In DNA form, the CDR3 reads TGTGCCAGCAGCCGTCAGGACATCTATAATTCACCCCTCCACTTT. This encodes CASSRQDIYNSPLHF.

The chain has TRBV11-2 and TRBJ1-2, with D tentatively TRBD1 (6 bases). The CDR3 length is 14 residues. In germline, CDR1 is SGHAT, CDR2 FQNNGV. Between the trimmed V and J ends, which lost 1 base and 5 bases, there was a span of 11 bases. The CDR3 DNA sequence: TGTGCCAGCAGCTTAGCCTGGGGGCAATATGGCTACACCTTC. Translating gives CASSLAWGQYGYTF.

The chain has TRBV11-3 and TRBJ2-3, with 7 bases lining up with TRBD1. The CDR3 contains 17 residues. J was trimmed by 6 bases and V by 5 bases; bases with no gene match: 17. Germline CDR1 SGHNT, CDR2 YENEEA. CDR3 residues: CASSGSVTGSLLDTQYF. The CDR3 region has the DNA TGTGCCAGCAGCGGCTCGGTGACAGGGAGTTTGTTGGATACGCAGTATTTT.

The rearrangement joins TRBV30 to TRBJ1-1, with TRBD1 identical over 7 bases. Germline V lookup: CDR1 GTSNPN, CDR2 SVGIG (reference sequence). V trimming: 1 base; J trimming: 11 bases; junction bases outside the gene matches: 10. The CDR3 extends over 13 amino acids. CDR3 sequence reads: CAWSGGTVFRAFF. CDR3 DNA: TGTGCCTGGAGTGGCGGGACAGTTTTTCGGGCTTTCTTT.

The chain couples TRBV4-2 to TRBJ2-2; D remains unclear. The CDR3 is 18 amino acids. CDR1 is LGHNA, CDR2 YNFKEQ, per germline. The V gene lost 1 base and the J gene lost 6 bases, with 21 bases spanning the gap. DNA for the CDR3: TGTGCCAGCAGCCAAGGTCCCCCGACGACTCATGTGGCCGGGGAGCTGTTTTTT. Protein product: CASSQGPPTTHVAGELFF.

This chain connects TRBV9 to TRBJ1-2; D is ambiguous. The CDR3 is 15 amino acids. Trimming left V 0 bases short and J 5 bases short, with 14 bases between. Germline CDR1 is SGDLS and CDR2 is YYNGEE. The CDR3, as DNA: TGTGCCAGCAGCGTAGATCCGGACTCGGCGTATGGCTACACCTTC. This codes for CASSVDPDSAYGYTF.

The chain carries TRBV27 and TRBJ2-2; 10 nucleotides align to TRBD2. Germline CDR1 reads MNHEY; CDR2 reads SMNVEV (reference sequence). V shed 0 bases and J 5 bases; nucleotides not matched to a gene: 6. The CDR3 runs to 17 residues. The CDR3 is CASSLSPAGGRTGELFF. The CDR3 DNA follows: TGTGCCAGCAGTTTATCCCCAGCGGGGGGGCGGACCGGGGAGCTGTTTTTT.

The rearrangement uses TRBV5-1 and TRBJ2-1; 8 bases match TRBD2. The germline CDR1 and CDR2 sequences are SGHRS and YFSETQ. The CDR3 spans 13 residues. V was clipped by 3 bases and J by 9 bases; unmatched bases: 5. This CDR3 reads CASSSQAGAEQFF. The CDR3, as DNA: TGCGCCAGCAGCTCACAAGCGGGAGCTGAGCAGTTCTTC. The full variable domain, in which reference TRBV5-1 and TRBJ2-1 provide the parts outside the CDR3, is KAGVTQTPRYLIKTRGQQVTLSCSPISGHRSVSWYQQTPGQGLQFLFEYFSETQRNKGNFPGRFSGRQFSNSRSEMNVSTLELGDSALYLCASSSQAGAEQFFGPGTRLTVL.

J is TRBJ1-2 and V is TRBV5-1; 7 bases align to TRBD1. CDR3 size: 12 residues. Per germline, CDR1 SGHRS and CDR2 YFSETQ. After removal of 3 bases from V and 8 bases from J, the junction contained 4 bases not matched to a gene. CDR3 nucleotide sequence: TGCGCCAGCAGCTCGGACAGGTTGGGCTACACCTTC. As protein: CASSSDRLGYTF. The complete variable domain, with remaining parts taken from reference TRBV5-1 and TRBJ1-2, reads KAGVTQTPRYLIKTRGQQVTLSCSPISGHRSVSWYQQTPGQGLQFLFEYFSETQRNKGNFPGRFSGRQFSNSRSEMNVSTLELGDSALYLCASSSDRLGYTFGSGTRLTVV.

The chain joins TRBV10-2 to TRBJ2-7, with D tentatively TRBD1 (5 bases). The CDR3 is 14 residues long. In germline, CDR1 is WSHSY, CDR2 SAAADI. V was trimmed by 6 bases and J by 5 bases, leaving 17 bases between them. CDR3 region: CASSQGKEYNEQYF. The CDR3, as DNA: TGCGCCAGCAGCCAGGGAAAGGAGTATAACGAGCAGTACTTC.

V and J are TRBV25-1 and TRBJ1-6, with a weak D call TRBD1 (5 bases). The CDR3 sequence is 15 residues long. Trimming pared 1 base from V and 7 bases from J, leaving 11 bases between. CDR1 and CDR2 from the germline V gene are MGHDK and SYGVNS. CDR3 in DNA: TGTGCCAGCAGTGAATGGGGCGGACAAAATTCACCCCTCCACTTT. Its translation: CASSEWGGQNSPLHF.

The chain recombines TRBV5-4 with TRBJ2-7; D gene ambiguous. Trimming left V 0 bases short and J 6 bases short, with 10 bases between. The CDR3 runs 13 residues. Germline V gene sequence: CDR1 SGHNT, CDR2 YYREEE (reference sequence). DNA of the CDR3: TGTGCCAGCAGCTTGGGTCTCTATGGCGAGCAGTACTTC. Translation: CASSLGLYGEQYF.

The V call is TRBV4-1, the J call TRBJ1-2; D is undetermined. The CDR3 contains 13 residues. The V gene's germline CDR1 is MGHRA and CDR2 YSYEKL. The V and J ends lost 1 base and 4 bases respectively, with 7 bases between them. The CDR3 protein is CASSQGQVYGYTF. The CDR3 coding sequence is TGCGCCAGCAGCCAAGGGCAGGTCTATGGCTACACCTTC.

The rearrangement joins TRBV29-1 to TRBJ2-1, with TRBD2 identical over 10 bases. J gave up 8 bases and V 7 bases, and 8 bases lay outside the gene matches. The CDR3 is 13 amino acids. The germline gives CDR1 SQVTM, CDR2 ANQGSEA. The CDR3 sequence: CSALAGAGDEQFF. The CDR3 DNA follows: TGCAGCGCCCTAGCGGGGGCCGGAGATGAGCAGTTCTTC.

The DNA for the CDR3 is TGTGCCAGTCGACGGGACAGCCATAATTCACCCCTCCACTTT. It codes for CASRRDSHNSPLHF. V is TRBV19 and J is TRBJ1-6; 7 bases line up with TRBD1. Germline loops: CDR1 LNHDA, CDR2 SQIVND (reference sequence). Trimming at V came to 8 bases and at J to 5 bases, leaving 6 bases not matched to a gene. This CDR3 is built from 14 residues.

The rearrangement joins TRBV30 to TRBJ1-3; D ambiguous. The CDR3 runs to 18 residues. V lost 1 base to trimming and J lost 1 base, with 20 bases between them. Germline loops: CDR1 GTSNPN, CDR2 SVGIG (reference sequence). Written as DNA, the CDR3 is TGTGCCTGGAGTGGAAGGAGGAGGGTCGGTCTTTCTGGAAACACCATATATTTT. This sequence encodes CAWSGRRRVGLSGNTIYF.

The V call is TRBV19, the J call TRBJ2-7, with 7 nucleotides matching TRBD1. This CDR3 is built from 14 residues. Germline V gene data show CDR1 as LNHDA and CDR2 as SQIVND (reference sequence). The trim removed 5 bases at V and 0 bases at J, leaving 4 bases unmatched. In DNA, the CDR3 is TGTGCCAGTAGTTCACAGGGGACCTCCTACGAGCAGTACTTC. Its protein product is CASSSQGTSYEQYF.

This chain uses TRBV29-1 with TRBJ2-7; D is perhaps TRBD1 (6 bases). Per the germline V gene, CDR1 is SQVTM and CDR2 is ANQGSEA. V dropped 0 bases and J dropped 2 bases, with 20 bases sitting between them. CDR3 size: 17 residues. CDR3 coding DNA: TGCAGCGTTGAAGAGGGAGACACAGGGCAGAACGCCTACGAGCAGTACTTC. This encodes CSVEEGDTGQNAYEQYF.

On this clone: Other DNA sequences from this sample encode an identical CDR3 as well. The chain couples TRBV25-1 to TRBJ2-7; D call uncertain. CDR3 length equals 12 residues. The V end was cut by 4 bases, the J end by 2 bases, with 6 bases between. Germline CDR1 is MGHDK and CDR2 is SYGVNS. The CDR3 sequence is CASSGLAYEQYF. Written as DNA, the CDR3 is TGTGCCAGCAGTGGGCTAGCCTACGAGCAGTACTTC.

The chain recombines TRBV19 with TRBJ1-1; perhaps TRBD1 as D (6 bases). Between the trimmed V and J ends, which lost 4 bases and 5 bases, there was a span of 14 bases. This CDR3 region has 14 residues. CDR1 and CDR2 (germline): LNHDA, SQIVND (reference sequence). CDR3 region: CASSTTGLGTEAFF. The CDR3 DNA reads TGTGCCAGTAGTACTACAGGGCTGGGGACTGAAGCTTTCTTT.

V and J are TRBV6-5 and TRBJ2-3; 7 bases map to TRBD2. J was trimmed by 4 bases and V by 6 bases; bases with no gene match: 4. The CDR3 contains 13 residues. CDR1 is MNHEY and CDR2 is SVGAGI in the germline V gene. CDR3 coding DNA: TGTGCCAGCAGATTGCGGGAGTCAGATACGCAGTATTTT. As protein: CASRLRESDTQYF.

The chain carries TRBV6-5 and TRBJ2-7; TRBD2 matches 10 bases. The V gene end was trimmed by 0 bases and the J gene end by 3 bases; junction bases not matched to a gene: 5. Looked up from germline, CDR1 is MNHEY and CDR2 is SVGAGI. This CDR3 spans 16 amino acids. CDR3 amino acids: CASSYSVLAGDYEQYF. CDR3 in DNA: TGTGCCAGCAGTTACTCGGTGCTAGCGGGAGACTACGAGCAGTACTTC.

This chain uses TRBV7-2 with TRBJ2-1; 8 bases fit TRBD1. The V segment lost 2 bases and the J segment 5 bases; nucleotides outside the gene matches: 2. This CDR3 spans 14 amino acids. Germline lookup yields CDR1 SGHTA and CDR2 FQGNSA. The CDR3 DNA reads as TGTGCCAGCAGCTTAATGGACAGGGACAATGAGCAGTTCTTC. Its protein is CASSLMDRDNEQFF.

This chain joins TRBV27 and TRBJ1-1; 8 bases match TRBD1. The CDR3 runs 15 residues. Trimming took 5 bases from V and 3 from J; bases not matched to a gene: 8. CDR1 is MNHEY, CDR2 SMNVEV, per germline (reference sequence). Here the CDR3 DNA reads TGTGCCAGCAGTCCCTCAGGGGGCCCCTACACTGAAGCTTTCTTT. Protein sequence: CASSPSGGPYTEAFF.

The V gene is TRBV5-6, the J gene TRBJ2-3; no clear D gene. The germline gives CDR1 SGHDT, CDR2 YYEEEE. V gave up 2 bases and J gave up 6 bases, with 7 bases separating them. This CDR3 has 12 amino acids. The CDR3 spells CASSFSRDTQYF. CDR3 coding DNA: TGTGCCAGCAGCTTTAGCCGGGATACGCAGTATTTT.

V and J are TRBV28 and TRBJ1-2; no firm D call. Germline V gene data show CDR1 as MDHEN and CDR2 as SYDVKM. This CDR3 is built from 12 residues. V was trimmed by 5 bases and J by 2 bases, leaving 6 bases between them. The CDR3 loop is CASSLVNYGYTF. For the CDR3, the DNA is TGTGCCAGCAGTCTAGTGAACTATGGCTACACCTTC.

This sequence joins TRBV18 and TRBJ2-1; 10 nucleotides agree with TRBD2. CDR1 and CDR2 (germline): KGHSH, LQKENI. The CDR3 is made up of 15 amino acids. V was clipped by 5 bases and J by 5 bases; unmatched bases: 6. The CDR3 bases are TGTGCCAGCTCAGAACTAGCGGGACCCGACAATGAGCAGTTCTTC. This codes for CASSELAGPDNEQFF.